This TCR beta chain was recovered during a study of blood T cells in healthy people across ages. Germline CDR1 KGHDR, CDR2 SFDVKD. J was trimmed by 6 bases and V by 5 bases; bases with no gene match: 8. This CDR3 contains 14 residues. A second PCR of roughly 7 to 11 cycles used a sample-barcoded 5' primer and a J-beta primer mix. One entry per CDR3 protein, called by TCRdb with MiXCR from the 5' RACE reads. The data contain hundreds of thousands of distinct CDR3 sequences, around 21% of them singletons. The sequence was collected from a man in his 70s in good health. This chain joins TRBV24-1 and TRBJ2-5, with 7 bases identical to TRBD2. The sample taken for sequencing was blood. CDR3 protein: CATSGAKAGQTQYF. The CDR3 DNA sequence: TGTGCCACCAGTGGGGCGAAAGCGGGGCAGACCCAGTACTTC.